A single sample gave rise to the 18 T cell receptor beta chains below, sequenced in a study of beta chain features in type 1 diabetes. Study observations and caveats: TCRB CDR3 length was moderately but significantly reduced in all four CD4+ subsets of Type 1 diabetes patients.

The sequenced template was cDNA made from the entire isolated RNA. Sequencing used immunoSEQ multiplex PCR; TCRdb keeps in-frame clones, though not all of them. The sample has about 150,000 clones; about 7.9% are singletons. No antigen has been identified for these receptors. The specimen was central memory CD4+ T cells from blood. These receptor sequences come from a man younger than 35 with type 1 diabetes.

CDR3 sequence reads: CASSSYRGSYNEQFF. The CDR3 DNA sequence: TGTGCCAGCAGCAGCTACAGGGGTTCCTACAATGAGCAGTTCTTC. The chain recombines TRBV21-1 with TRBJ2-1; TRBD1, as called in the table, went unchecked against the DNA. TRBV21-1 is listed as a pseudogene. The CDR3 is 15 amino acids.

The genes are TRBV4-3 and TRBJ1-4; D is possibly TRBD1 (6 bases). Looked up from germline, CDR1 is LGHNA and CDR2 is YSLEER. This CDR3 is 14 amino acids long. Trimming stripped 0 bases from V and 8 bases from J, with 10 bases between. The CDR3 DNA reads as TGCGCCAGCAGCCAAGAGGGAACAGGGGAAAAACTGTTTTTT. As protein: CASSQEGTGEKLFF.

This clone was counted a few times. The CDR3, as DNA: TGTGCCAGCAGTCCACGGGACAGGCCGAGCTCCTACGAGCAGTACTTC. Its translation is CASSPRDRPSSYEQYF. The rearrangement uses TRBV6-6 and TRBJ2-7, with TRBD1 identical over 8 bases. The CDR3 has 16 residues. V lost 5 bases to trimming and J lost 0 bases; unmatched junction nucleotides: 9. CDR1 and CDR2 (germline): MNHNY, SVGAGI (reference sequence).

This chain connects TRBV9 to TRBJ1-3; D uncertain. The CDR3 covers 13 residues. The ends were cut back, 6 bases at V and 0 bases at J, with 7 bases in the middle. Per the germline V gene, CDR1 is SGDLS and CDR2 is YYNGEE. The CDR3, as DNA: TGTGCCAGCAAAAGCTTCTCTGGAAACACCATATATTTT. It codes for CASKSFSGNTIYF.

This chain joins TRBV5-1 and TRBJ2-5; 9 bases are shared with TRBD2. V lost 4 bases to trimming and J lost 2 bases; unmatched junction nucleotides: 9. Germline CDR1 is SGHRS and CDR2 is YFSETQ. The CDR3 spans 16 residues. DNA for the CDR3: TGCGCCAGCAGCATTTCCGGGACTAGCAGTCAAGAGACCCAGTACTTC. Its translation: CASSISGTSSQETQYF.

The rearrangement uses TRBV14 and TRBJ2-5; maybe TRBD2 (5 bases). Trimming stripped 2 bases from V and 6 bases from J, with 13 bases between. CDR3 length equals 14 residues. Germline V gives CDR1 SGHDN, CDR2 FVKESK. The CDR3: CASSQRGRQKTQYF. The CDR3 nucleotides read TGTGCCAGCAGCCAACGGGGAAGGCAAAAGACCCAGTACTTC.

This chain links TRBV5-1 with TRBJ1-1, with D possibly TRBD1 on 5 matching bases. Trimming pared 0 bases from V and 4 bases from J, leaving 16 bases between. This CDR3 comprises 16 residues. The germline CDR1 and CDR2 sequences are SGHRS and YFSETQ. CDR3 DNA: TGCGCCAGCAGCTTGGGGGACGGGGACTTGGGCACTGAAGCTTTCTTT. Protein: CASSLGDGDLGTEAFF.

This clone has a handful of counts. The chain employs TRBV10-3 and TRBJ1-2; weak D call: TRBD1 (6 bases). CDR1 is ENHRY and CDR2 is SYGVKD in the germline V gene. V was pared by 11 bases and J by 4 bases, with 17 bases between. CDR3 length: 13 residues. This CDR3 is CALRQALAYGYTF. The CDR3 bases are TGTGCCCTGCGACAGGCGCTCGCCTATGGCTACACCTTC.

This clone has more than one count but fewer than ten. This rearrangement joins TRBV5-4 to TRBJ2-3, with D uncertain. In germline, CDR1 is SGHNT, CDR2 YYREEE (reference sequence). The CDR3 length is 11 residues. The germline V and J ends were trimmed by 6 bases and 6 bases, with 8 bases remaining between them. The CDR3 here is CASNPGDTQYF. CDR3 sequence (DNA): TGTGCCAGCAACCCCGGGGATACGCAGTATTTT.

The chain employs TRBV28 and TRBJ2-7, with 9 positions matching TRBD2. V shed 4 bases, J shed 6 bases, and the junction held 13 bases outside the gene matches. CDR1 MDHEN and CDR2 SYDVKM come from the germline V gene. This CDR3 has 16 amino acids. The CDR3 DNA reads TGTGCCAGCAGTTCAAGTAGGCTAGCGGGAAATGGCGAGCAGTACTTC. It encodes CASSSSRLAGNGEQYF.

V gene TRBV2 combines with J gene TRBJ2-5; TRBD1 matches 8 bases. In germline, CDR1 is SNHLY, CDR2 FYNNEI. This CDR3 is built from 14 residues. J was trimmed by 4 bases and V by 5 bases; bases with no gene match: 6. This CDR3 reads CASSYTGGRETQYF. The CDR3 DNA reads TGTGCCAGCAGTTATACAGGGGGAAGAGAGACCCAGTACTTC.

The V and J genes are TRBV6-6 and TRBJ1-5; 9 bases are a match to TRBD1. The trim removed 6 bases at V and 3 bases at J, leaving 6 bases unmatched. Per the germline V gene, CDR1 is MNHNY and CDR2 is SVGAGI (reference sequence). This CDR3 comprises 15 residues. In nucleotides, the CDR3 is TGTGCCAGCAGCTGGGGACAGGGAAACAATCAGCCCCAGCATTTT. Protein sequence: CASSWGQGNNQPQHF.

The V call is TRBV5-1, the J call TRBJ2-7; 12 nucleotides agree with TRBD2. The CDR3 has 15 residues. The junction had 3 bases not matched to a gene; V was cut back by 3 bases and J by 2 bases. From germline, CDR1 is SGHRS and CDR2 YFSETQ. The chain's CDR3 is CASSWTSGVAYEQYF. CDR3 bases: TGCGCCAGCAGCTGGACTAGCGGGGTAGCCTACGAGCAGTACTTC.

The V and J genes are TRBV7-2 and TRBJ2-7, with TRBD1 matching 7 bases. The junction had 7 bases not matched to a gene; V was cut back by 5 bases and J by 3 bases. This CDR3 has 14 residues. The germline CDR1 and CDR2 sequences are SGHTA and FQGNSA. The CDR3, as DNA: TGTGCCAGCAGCACAGGGGTGGGGGTCTACGAGCAGTACTTC. Translation gives CASSTGVGVYEQYF.

At least ten counts were recorded for this clone. The rearrangement joins TRBV13 to TRBJ1-1, with 8 bases lining up with TRBD1. Germline V gene lookup returns CDR1 PRHDT and CDR2 FYEKMQ (reference sequence). The CDR3 totals 16 residues. The V gene end was trimmed by 3 bases and the J gene end by 4 bases; junction bases not matched to a gene: 10. CDR3 bases: TGTGCCAGCAGCTTGGGGACAGGAAAGAGTGGCACTGAAGCTTTCTTT. It is translated as CASSLGTGKSGTEAFF.

This clone was counted a few times. A read error may produce the germline difference seen at one junction end. The rearrangement uses TRBV6-5 and TRBJ2-1; 8 bases are shared with TRBD2. Germline CDR1 and CDR2: MNHEY and SVGAGI. This CDR3 contains 14 residues. Here the CDR3 reads CASSYSRGGLASIF. As DNA, the CDR3 is TGTGCCAGCAGTTACTCCCGGGGGGGCCTAGCGTCGATCTTC.

This clone has just a few counts. The V call is TRBV7-2, the J call TRBJ2-1; 8 bases map to TRBD2. The CDR3 runs 15 residues. Unmatched junction bases numbered 9, after V lost 5 bases and J lost 6 bases. Germline V lookup: CDR1 SGHTA, CDR2 FQGNSA. The CDR3 DNA sequence: TGTGCCAGCAGCAACCAAGGCGGGGGGAGCAATGAGCAGTTCTTC. It translates to CASSNQGGGSNEQFF.

The chain has TRBV2 and TRBJ2-4; possibly TRBD1 for D (6 bases). The ends were cut back, 6 bases at V and 0 bases at J, with 15 bases in the middle. The CDR3 is 16 residues long. Germline CDR1 and CDR2: SNHLY and FYNNEI. The CDR3 sequence: CASRSPGAEAKNIQYF. Written as DNA, the CDR3 is TGTGCCAGCAGGAGCCCAGGGGCCGAAGCCAAAAACATTCAGTACTTC.